Listed below are T cell receptor beta chains from one sample, sequenced in a study of blood T cell repertoires in COVID-19. TCRdb's table, derived via immunoSEQ multiplex PCR, lists solely in-frame clones and lacks some. The data contain a few hundred thousand clones, about 87% of them singletons. Sequenced sample: peripheral blood. The origin of the receptors is a man between 18 and 35 years old with COVID-19, enrolled during active disease. The CDR3 runs from the conserved cysteine through the conserved F or W. D genes are given only for firm matches. A row's size may be missing; if present it is once, few, many or a size class.

abundance	v_gene	len	j_gene	d_gene	CDR3aa	CDR3nt
NA	TRBV6-4	14	TRBJ2-3	NA	CASSRGALSDTQYF	TGTGCCAGCAGTCGGGGGGCGCTGTCAGATACGCAGTATTTT
NA	TRBV5-4	16	TRBJ2-4	TRBD2	CASSPGRELNKNIQYF	TGTGCCAGCAGCCCCGGGAGGGAGTTGAACAAAAACATTCAGTACTTC
few	TRBV18	16	TRBJ1-1	TRBD1	CASSPLAWRQGGEAFF	TGTGCCAGCTCACCCCTTGCCTGGAGACAGGGCGGTGAAGCTTTCTTT
NA	TRBV5-1	14	TRBJ2-7	NA	CASSRDSRGPEQYF	TGCGCCAGCAGCAGGGACTCCAGAGGTCCCGAGCAGTACTTC
NA	TRBV15	14	TRBJ2-4	TRBD1	CATSREYRGNIQYF	TGTGCCACCAGCAGAGAGTACAGGGGAAACATTCAGTACTTC
NA	TRBV4-2	16	TRBJ2-7	NA	CASSQDPGQKSYEQYF	TGTGCCAGCAGCCAAGATCCGGGACAAAAAAGCTACGAGCAGTACTTC
once	TRBV28	15	TRBJ1-6	TRBD1	CASSLTGGFRTPLHF	TGTGCCAGCAGCTTGACAGGGGGTTTTCGTACACCCCTCCACTTT
NA	TRBV30	14	TRBJ2-3	NA	CAWSPGVGTDTQYF	TGTGCCTGGAGCCCGGGAGTTGGGACAGATACGCAGTATTTT
NA	TRBV4-1	16	TRBJ1-5	NA	CASSQELQGWAQPQHF	TGCGCCAGCAGCCAAGAGTTGCAGGGATGGGCACAGCCCCAGCATTTT
NA	TRBV21-1	18	TRBJ1-6	NA	CASTLRQVLSSYNSPLHF	TGTGCCAGCACCCTCAGACAGGTCCTCAGCTCCTATAATTCACCCCTCCACTTT
NA	TRBV7-9	15	TRBJ2-3	NA	CAASLGGLSTDTQYF	TGTGCCGCCTCCCTCGGAGGGCTTAGCACAGATACGCAGTATTTT
NA	TRBV19	16	TRBJ2-4	NA	CASSIGSGLAKNIQYF	TGTGCCAGTAGTATAGGCTCAGGGTTAGCCAAAAACATTCAGTACTTC
NA	TRBV3-1/TRBV3-2	13	TRBJ1-2	NA	CASSQEDYYGYTF	TGTGCCAGCAGCCAAGAGGACTACTATGGCTACACCTTC
NA	TRBV7-6	17	TRBJ2-5	TRBD2	CASSWALAGGGQETQYF	TGTGCCAGCAGCTGGGCTCTAGCGGGGGGGGGTCAAGAGACCCAGTACTTC
NA	TRBV27	15	TRBJ2-5	NA	CASSLYSGVGETQYF	TGTGCCAGCAGTTTATATTCCGGGGTTGGGGAGACCCAGTACTTC
few	TRBV10-1	13	TRBJ1-5	NA	CASSEARGRPQHF	TGCGCCAGCAGTGAGGCACGGGGGAGGCCCCAGCATTTT
NA	TRBV6-1	14	TRBJ2-7	TRBD2	CASSEVGGGYEQYF	TGTGCCAGCAGTGAAGTGGGGGGGGGTTACGAGCAGTACTTC
NA	TRBV3-1/TRBV3-2	20	TRBJ2-5	TRBD2	CASSQAFQREGPYEGETQYF	TGTGCCAGCAGCCAAGCTTTCCAGCGGGAGGGCCCATATGAAGGAGAGACCCAGTACTTC
NA	TRBV7-2	16	TRBJ1-5	NA	CASSLPSGYSNQPQHF	TGTGCCAGCAGCTTACCGTCAGGGTATAGCAATCAGCCCCAGCATTTT
NA	TRBV5-1	18	TRBJ2-6	TRBD1	CASSLAGTGGSGANVLTF	TGCGCCAGCAGCTTGGCCGGGACAGGAGGCTCTGGGGCCAACGTCCTGACTTTC
NA	TRBV11-2	14	TRBJ1-2	NA	CASSSPGTNYGYTF	TGTGCCAGCAGCTCCCCCGGGACAAACTATGGCTACACCTTC
NA	TRBV13	17	TRBJ1-1	NA	CASSSPVTRQGNTEAFF	TGTGCCAGCAGCTCGCCAGTGACAAGGCAGGGGAACACTGAAGCTTTCTTT
once	TRBV7-9	14	TRBJ2-1	TRBD2	CASSSGEGNHEQFF	TGTGCCAGCAGCTCGGGGGAGGGTAATCATGAGCAGTTCTTC
NA	TRBV23-1	18	TRBJ2-2	TRBD1	CASSHNRIGQGNTGELFF	TGCGCCAGCAGTCACAACCGAATTGGACAGGGTAACACCGGGGAGCTGTTTTTT
NA	TRBV7-8	12	TRBJ2-2	NA	CASNRRSGELFF	TGTGCCAGCAACCGCAGATCCGGGGAGCTGTTTTTT
few	TRBV29-1	14	TRBJ2-7	TRBD2	CSAGTSGAYYEQYF	TGCAGCGCGGGTACTAGCGGGGCCTACTACGAGCAGTACTTC
NA	TRBV16	14	TRBJ1-3	TRBD1	CASSGQASGNTIYF	TGTGCCAGCAGCGGACAGGCCTCTGGAAACACCATATATTTT
NA	TRBV24-1	18	TRBJ2-2	NA	CATSEYAQGTIDTGELFF	TGTGCCACCAGTGAGTACGCACAGGGAACAATTGACACCGGGGAGCTGTTTTTT
NA	TRBV5-4	14	TRBJ2-2	TRBD1	CASSIGTGGGELFF	TGTGCCAGCAGCATCGGGACAGGTGGCGGGGAGCTGTTTTTT
NA	TRBV5-4	18	TRBJ2-1	TRBD2	CASSPIRTSGHSYNEQFF	TGTGCCAGCAGCCCAATAAGGACTAGCGGGCACTCCTACAATGAGCAGTTCTTC
once	TRBV29-1	14	TRBJ2-3	NA	CSVVSGGSTDTQYF	TGCAGCGTTGTTTCCGGGGGTAGCACAGATACGCAGTATTTT
NA	TRBV15	18	TRBJ2-2	TRBD2	CATSSKLRTSGETGELFF	TGTGCCACCAGCAGTAAGTTGAGGACTAGCGGGGAAACCGGGGAGCTGTTTTTT
NA	TRBV11-3	15	TRBJ2-7	TRBD1	CASSPSQGEPYEQYF	TGTGCCAGCAGCCCAAGCCAGGGGGAACCCTACGAGCAGTACTTC
once	TRBV2	15	TRBJ2-7	NA	CASSDLGLPGHEQYF	TGTGCCAGCAGTGATCTCGGACTCCCCGGCCACGAGCAGTACTTC
NA	TRBV6-5	15	TRBJ2-7	TRBD1	CASSPETGGSYEQYF	TGTGCCAGCAGCCCAGAGACAGGGGGATCTTACGAGCAGTACTTC
NA	TRBV4-1	14	TRBJ2-1	NA	CASSPGTPYNEQFF	TGCGCCAGCAGCCCCGGGACTCCCTACAATGAGCAGTTCTTC
once	TRBV7-6	16	TRBJ2-1	TRBD1	CASSLAHGTGLNEQFF	TGTGCCAGCAGCTTAGCACATGGGACAGGGCTCAATGAGCAGTTCTTC
NA	TRBV7-9	13	TRBJ1-1	NA	CASTGLQNTEAFF	TGTGCCAGCACCGGACTTCAGAACACTGAAGCTTTCTTT
NA	TRBV13	12	TRBJ2-7	NA	CASSSGAYEQYF	TGTGCCAGCAGCTCGGGAGCCTACGAGCAGTACTTC
NA	TRBV9	14	TRBJ2-3	NA	CASSVGGDTDTQYF	TGTGCCAGCAGCGTAGGGGGAGACACAGATACGCAGTATTTT
NA	TRBV6-2/TRBV6-3	15	TRBJ2-3	TRBD2	CASSYRRGGKDTQYF	TGTGCCAGCAGTTACAGGCGGGGGGGCAAAGATACGCAGTATTTT
NA	TRBV5-6	15	TRBJ2-1	NA	CASSLIRENNNEQFF	TGTGCCAGCAGCTTGATCAGGGAAAATAACAATGAGCAGTTCTTC
NA	TRBV6-5	15	TRBJ1-5	NA	CASSQSPSVNQPQHF	TGTGCCAGCAGTCAGTCTCCCAGTGTAAATCAGCCCCAGCATTTT
NA	TRBV5-1	14	TRBJ1-4	TRBD1	CASSFEGGGEKLFF	TGCGCCAGCAGCTTTGAAGGGGGCGGTGAAAAACTGTTTTTT
NA	TRBV9	15	TRBJ2-2	TRBD2	CASSIGLVGGGELFF	TGTGCCAGCAGCATCGGACTAGTTGGCGGGGGGGAGCTGTTTTTT
NA	TRBV6-5	15	TRBJ1-2	TRBD1	CASSYSTGYNYGYTF	TGTGCCAGCAGTTACTCGACAGGGTATAACTATGGCTACACCTTC
NA	TRBV7-7	16	TRBJ2-2	TRBD2	CASSKAGGPDTGELFF	TGTGCTAGCAGTAAAGCGGGAGGGCCTGACACCGGGGAGCTGTTTTTT